This T cell receptor beta chain was documented in a study of blood T cell repertoires in COVID-19. Study context: Whether acute or convalescent, the COVID-19 samples came from the United States, Italy and Spain.

Recovered status in Cohort 3 required two negative PCRs, clearance, or symptom resolution. This CDR3 is built from 16 residues. The germline CDR1 and CDR2 sequences are SGHDT and YYEEEE. V gave up 2 bases and J gave up 4 bases, with 18 bases separating them. Sequenced by immunoSEQ multiplex PCR; TCRdb stores in-frame clones only, minus some. The sample records around 300,000 clones, over 80% being singletons. This receptor was identified in a man aged 30 to 45 who had recovered from COVID-19. The sequenced sample consisted of PBMCs or T cells enriched from blood (not recorded which). The rearrangement joins TRBV5-6 to TRBJ2-5; possible D gene TRBD2, 7 bases. The CDR3 sequence is CASSFRGAGGRETQYF. The CDR3 region has the DNA TGTGCCAGCAGCTTTCGGGGGGCCGGAGGGCGAGAGACCCAGTACTTC.